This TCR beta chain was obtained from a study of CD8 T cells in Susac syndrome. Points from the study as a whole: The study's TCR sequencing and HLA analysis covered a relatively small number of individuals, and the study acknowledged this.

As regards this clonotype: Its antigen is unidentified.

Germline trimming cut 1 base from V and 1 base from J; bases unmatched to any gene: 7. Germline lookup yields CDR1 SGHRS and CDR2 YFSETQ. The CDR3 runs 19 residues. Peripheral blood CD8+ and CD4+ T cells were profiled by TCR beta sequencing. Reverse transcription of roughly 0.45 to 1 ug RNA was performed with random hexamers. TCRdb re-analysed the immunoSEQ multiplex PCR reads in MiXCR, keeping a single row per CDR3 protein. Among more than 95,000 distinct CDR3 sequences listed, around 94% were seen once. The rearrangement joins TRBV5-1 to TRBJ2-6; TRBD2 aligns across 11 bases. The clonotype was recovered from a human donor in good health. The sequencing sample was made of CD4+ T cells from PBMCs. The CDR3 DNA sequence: TGCGCCAGCAGCTTGTCGGGAGTAGCGGGAGGGTCTGGGGCCAACGTCCTGACTTTC. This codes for CASSLSGVAGGSGANVLTF.